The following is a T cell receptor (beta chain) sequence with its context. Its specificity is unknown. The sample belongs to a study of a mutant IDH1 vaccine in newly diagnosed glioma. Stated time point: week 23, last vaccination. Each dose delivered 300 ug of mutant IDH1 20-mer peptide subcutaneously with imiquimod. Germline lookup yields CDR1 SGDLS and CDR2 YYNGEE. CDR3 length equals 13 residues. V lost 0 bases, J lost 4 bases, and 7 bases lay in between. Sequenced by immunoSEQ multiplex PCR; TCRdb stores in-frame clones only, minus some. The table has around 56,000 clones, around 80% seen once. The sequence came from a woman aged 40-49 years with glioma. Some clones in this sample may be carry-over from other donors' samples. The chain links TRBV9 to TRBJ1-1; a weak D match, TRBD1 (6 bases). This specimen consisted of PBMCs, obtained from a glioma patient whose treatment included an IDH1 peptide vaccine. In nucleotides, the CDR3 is TGTGCCAGCAGCGTAGAGGGGGGCACTGAAGCTTTCTTT. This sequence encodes CASSVEGGTEAFF. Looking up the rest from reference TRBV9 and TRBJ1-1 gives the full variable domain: DSGVTQTPKHLITATGQRVTLRCSPRSGDLSVYWYQQSLDQGLQFLIQYYNGEERAKGNILERFSAQQFPDLHSELNLSSLELGDSALYFCASSVEGGTEAFFGQGTRLTVV.